This T cell receptor (beta chain) was found in a study of breast tumors, draining lymph nodes, adjacent tissues. Findings and limits, study-wide: Tumors had less TCR diversity than lymph nodes, more than nontumor tissue. Findings are consistent with lymph node origin and intratumoral expansion of most tumor T cells.

Germline CDR1 is SGHRS and CDR2 is YFSETQ. This CDR3 region has 14 residues. V shed 0 bases and J 6 bases; nucleotides not matched to a gene: 5. MiXCR, run by TCRdb on the multiplex PCR reads, gives a single entry per CDR3 protein. The sample yields 66,000 or so distinct CDR3 sequences, around 43% seen once. A word on this clonotype: Its antigen is not identified.

The rearrangement links TRBV5-1 to TRBJ1-1; 7 positions match TRBD1. The TCR was taken from a female donor with breast cancer. Some clones in this sample may be carry-over from other donors' samples. Sequenced input: breast tumor tissue. The DNA of the CDR3 is TGCGCCAGCAGCTTGGCCCTCCAGGGGGCTGAAGCTTTCTTT. This gives the protein CASSLALQGAEAFF.